The rows below give T cell receptor beta chains drawn from one sample of a study of T-cell memory formation after mild COVID-19. A single record per CDR3 protein comes from TCRdb applying MiXCR to the 5' RACE reads. The sample carries about 44,000 distinct CDR3 sequences, 6% to 7% recorded once. Sequenced: PBMCs or a T cell subset sorted from them (not recorded which). These receptor sequences come from an adult who had mild COVID-19 (a few samples of this study predate the infection). Cell type and time point are not known. Both conserved end residues are part of each CDR3. The D gene is left open where the match is weak. Size values are once, few and many counts, or a class for expanded clones, and some rows have none.

>few|TRBJ1-2|.|TRBV12-3/TRBV12-4
TGTGCCAGCAGTTTGGGCAGCACAAACTATGGCTACACCTTC
CASSLGSTNYGYTF
>many|TRBJ2-3|.|TRBV7-2
TGTGCCAGCAGCCGCGGCACCACAGATACGCAGTATTTT
CASSRGTTDTQYF
>many|TRBJ2-2|.|TRBV12-3/TRBV12-4
TGTGCCAGCCGCATGAGGGGGGCGCACACCGGGGAGCTGTTTTTT
CASRMRGAHTGELFF
>.|TRBJ1-5|.|TRBV5-6
TGTGCCAGCAGCCAGGATGGACATCTGGCCCCTAATCAGCCCCAGCATTTT
CASSQDGHLAPNQPQHF
>few|TRBJ1-1|TRBD1|TRBV5-1
TGCGCCAGCAGCTTTCCGGGACAGGGGGAAATGAACACTGAAGCTTTCTTT
CASSFPGQGEMNTEAFF
>.|TRBJ2-7|.|TRBV30
TGTGCCTGGAGTGTAGGGACCTACGAGCAGTACTTC
CAWSVGTYEQYF
>few|TRBJ2-7|.|TRBV7-2
TGTGCCAGCAGCTTTGGCCTAGGGAGTTACGAGCAGTACTTC
CASSFGLGSYEQYF
>many|TRBJ2-7|.|TRBV25-1
TGTGCCAGCAGTGAAACTGTCTACGAGCAGTACTTC
CASSETVYEQYF
>many|TRBJ2-3|.|TRBV14
TGTGCCAGCAGCCAAGTCCGGAGGAGTCCCACAGATACGCAGTATTTT
CASSQVRRSPTDTQYF
>.|TRBJ2-2|.|TRBV3-1
TGTGCCAGCAGCCAAGGTGCGGGGGCAGCCGGGGAGCTGTTTTTT
CASSQGAGAAGELFF
>.|TRBJ2-2|TRBD2|TRBV15
TGTGCCACCAGCAGAGATACGGGGGGGCCCGGGGAGCTGTTTTTT
CATSRDTGGPGELFF
>.|TRBJ2-7|.|TRBV21-1
TGTGCCAGCAGCAAACTTCCTAGCCGCTACGAGCAGTACTTC
CASSKLPSRYEQYF
>.|TRBJ2-3|.|TRBV4-3
TGCGCCAGCAGCCAATTTTTGGCCGCAGATACGCAGTATTTT
CASSQFLAADTQYF
>.|TRBJ2-7|.|TRBV20-1
TGCAGTGCTACTGCGGGGATTCCCTACGAGCAGTACTTC
CSATAGIPYEQYF
>many|TRBJ2-3|TRBD2|TRBV18
TGTGCCAGCTCACTCACTACCGGGACTAGCGGGTCAGATACGCAGTATTTT
CASSLTTGTSGSDTQYF
>few|TRBJ1-5|.|TRBV19
TGTGCCAGTAGTAGGACCACAAATCAGCCCCAGCATTTT
CASSRTTNQPQHF
>.|TRBJ1-3|.|TRBV10-3
TGTGCCATCAGCAATACAGGGAGCTCTGGAAACACCATATATTTT
CAISNTGSSGNTIYF
>many|TRBJ1-4|.|TRBV23-1
TGCGCCAGCAGACACCATTCGATAACTCTTTGTGAAAAACTGTTTTTT
CASRHHSITLCEKLFF
>many|TRBJ1-4|.|TRBV7-2
TGTGCCAGCAGCTTATATTCTGCAACTAATGAAAAACTGTTTTTT
CASSLYSATNEKLFF
>.|TRBJ2-7|TRBD1|TRBV7-2
TGTGCCAGCAGCTCTGGGGACAGGGGGGCTTCCTACGAGCAGTACTTC
CASSSGDRGASYEQYF
>few|TRBJ1-5|TRBD1|TRBV2
TGTGCCAGCACCGCAGACAGGGGGCCCAATCAGCCCCAGCATTTT
CASTADRGPNQPQHF
>.|TRBJ2-7|.|TRBV12-3/TRBV12-4
TGTGCCAGCTCGAGGACAGTTCCCCACGAGCAGTACTTC
CASSRTVPHEQYF
>many|TRBJ2-1|.|TRBV21-1
TGTGCCAGCAGCAAGAAGGAGACAGGGTTCCACAATGAGCAGTTCTTC
CASSKKETGFHNEQFF
>.|TRBJ2-2|.|TRBV3-1
TGTGCCAGCAGCCCTAGGTTTGACAGATTGAACACCGGGGAGCTGTTTTTT
CASSPRFDRLNTGELFF
>many|TRBJ2-7|TRBD2|TRBV20-1
TGCAGTGCTCCCGGACTAGCGGGCCCTCGGGCCTACGAGCAGTACTTC
CSAPGLAGPRAYEQYF
>.|TRBJ2-3|.|TRBV24-1
TGTGCCACCAGTGATTCCGGTTATACGCAGTATTTT
CATSDSGYTQYF
>many|TRBJ2-4|.|TRBV7-2
TGTGCCAGCAGCTTATTGCCGAAACTCGACCTAGCCAAAAACATTCAGTACTTC
CASSLLPKLDLAKNIQYF
>many|TRBJ1-3|.|TRBV5-1
TGCGCCAGCAGCCCGCGGGCAGGAGGAAACACCATATATTTT
CASSPRAGGNTIYF
>once|TRBJ1-3|.|TRBV20-1
TGCAGTGCTCCATCCCGCGGGGGCACCATATATTTT
CSAPSRGGTIYF
>many|TRBJ1-4|.|TRBV20-1
TGCAGTGCTGCCCGGGGTCCGCAGGGACTAAGATGGGATGAAAAACTGTTTTTT
CSAARGPQGLRWDEKLFF
>.|TRBJ2-4|.|TRBV6-5
TGTGCCAGCGTGTCGAGCAGGGGTGCCAAAAACATTCAGTACTTC
CASVSSRGAKNIQYF
>many|TRBJ2-5|.|TRBV5-5
TGTGCCAGCAGCTTGGGGCAGCCGGGAGAGACCCAGTACTTC
CASSLGQPGETQYF
>few|TRBJ1-3|.|TRBV7-2
TGTGCCAGCATCGCCAGAGGCGTCCGCTCTGGAAACACCATATATTTT
CASIARGVRSGNTIYF
>many|TRBJ2-7|TRBD1|TRBV12-3/TRBV12-4
TGTGCCAGCAGTTTGGGGATGACGGGGACAGGGTCCTACGAGCAGTACTTC
CASSLGMTGTGSYEQYF
>.|TRBJ2-3|TRBD1|TRBV19
TGTGCCAGTAGTATGGCAGGGGGCATCGGCACAGATACGCAGTATTTT
CASSMAGGIGTDTQYF